Listed here are 9 T cell receptor beta chains from one sample, sequenced in a study of T cells after yellow fever vaccination. In TCRdb, the 5' RACE reads were re-called with MiXCR into one record per CDR3 protein. The sample records some 200,000 distinct CDR3 sequences, around 3.1% being singletons. Material: CD4+ T cells sorted from PBMCs, obtained 10 days after the yellow fever booster vaccination. The receptors shown here come from a man younger than 35 who received the YFV17D yellow fever vaccine.

V usage is TRBV5-1 and J usage is TRBJ2-5; TRBD1 matches at 7 bases. With V trimmed by 0 bases and J by 0 bases, 2 bases remained unmatched. Germline CDR1 is SGHRS and CDR2 is YFSETQ. The CDR3 length is 15 residues. The CDR3 bases are TGCGCCAGCAGCTTGGGAGGGACAGACCAAGAGACCCAGTACTTC. Amino acids: CASSLGGTDQETQYF.

This clonotype showed up many times. This chain joins TRBV7-9 and TRBJ2-3, with D possibly matching TRBD2 (6 bases). Trimming took 8 bases from V and 1 from J, leaving 16 bases between them. This CDR3 spans 15 amino acids. Germline CDR1 reads SEHNR; CDR2 reads FQNEAQ (reference sequence). The CDR3 loop reads CASRMTRAGTDTQYF. CDR3 bases: TGTGCCAGCCGAATGACTAGGGCTGGCACAGATACGCAGTATTTT. The variable domain in full, completed from reference TRBV7-9 and TRBJ2-3, reads DTGVSQNPRHKITKRGQNVTFRCDPISEHNRLYWYRQTLGQGPEFLTYFQNEAQLEKSRLLSDRFSAERPKGSFSTLEIQRTEQGDSAMYLCASRMTRAGTDTQYFGPGTRLTVL.

This clonotype was observed a handful of times. This rearrangement joins TRBV7-2 to TRBJ2-7; a possible D gene is TRBD1 (6 bases). Germline V gives CDR1 SGHTA, CDR2 FQGNSA. V lost 3 bases to trimming and J lost 0 bases, with 12 bases between them. CDR3 size: 15 residues. This chain's CDR3 is CASSFSGTPSYEQYV. CDR3 coding DNA: TGTGCCAGCAGCTTTTCCGGGACACCCTCCTACGAGCAGTACGTC.

This clonotype appeared many times. The V call is TRBV20-1, the J call TRBJ1-1, with TRBD1 matching 12 bases. Germline V gene data show CDR1 as DFQATT and CDR2 as SNEGSKA (reference sequence). The CDR3 is 15 residues long. V shed 6 bases, J shed 1 base, and the junction held 6 bases outside the gene matches. The CDR3 coding sequence is TGCAGTGCAGCCGGGACAGGGGGCAGGAACACTGAAGCTTTCTTT. This translates into CSAAGTGGRNTEAFF.

This clonotype was detected a few times. CDR3 sequence: CASSGQGASTSTDTQYF. The CDR3 DNA reads TGTGCCAGCAGTGGACAGGGGGCTAGTACCAGCACAGATACGCAGTATTTT. The gene calls are TRBV2 and TRBJ2-3; 10 bases line up with TRBD1. V lost 4 bases and J lost 0; bases outside the gene matches: 7. From germline, CDR1 is SNHLY and CDR2 FYNNEI. The CDR3 has 17 residues.

There are many counts of this clonotype. This rearrangement joins TRBV3-1 to TRBJ2-6; D is uncertain. Deletions cut 5 bases from V and 2 bases from J, with 4 bases between. The CDR3 extends over 13 amino acids. Germline CDR1 and CDR2: LGHDT and YNNKEL (reference sequence). The CDR3 bases are TGTGCCAGCAGCGCCACTGGGGCCAACGTCCTGACTTTC. It encodes CASSATGANVLTF.

This clonotype was counted at least ten times. This chain links TRBV6-5 with TRBJ2-5, with D unresolved. V was trimmed by 5 bases and J by 2 bases, leaving 12 bases between them. The CDR3 runs to 14 residues. Germline V gene lookup returns CDR1 MNHEY and CDR2 SVGAGI. The CDR3 DNA is TGTGCCAGCAGTGACCCAGGCAGACAAGAGACCCAGTACTTC. Its protein product is CASSDPGRQETQYF.

This clonotype occurred many times. The chain joins TRBV29-1 to TRBJ2-2, with a tentative D call TRBD1 (5 bases). Trimming removed 7 bases at V and 0 bases at J, with 12 bases between. The CDR3 is 14 amino acids. Per the germline V gene, CDR1 is SQVTM and CDR2 is ANQGSEA. The CDR3 nucleotides are TGCAGCGCCGAAGGGGCATCGAACACCGGGGAGCTGTTTTTT. Its translation is CSAEGASNTGELFF.

This clonotype came up a few times. The chain carries TRBV6-1 and TRBJ2-5; 7 bases map to TRBD2. Per germline, CDR1 MNHNS and CDR2 SASEGT. The CDR3 totals 13 residues. V dropped 3 bases and J dropped 2; count of bases not matched to a gene: 0. CDR3 DNA sequence: TGTGCCAGCAGTGAGGGGGGGCAAGAGACCCAGTACTTC. It codes for CASSEGGQETQYF.